Presented here are 23 T cell receptor beta chains from one specimen sequenced in a study of blood T cell repertoires in COVID-19. TCRdb keeps only in-frame clones here, not all; method: immunoSEQ multiplex PCR. The sample has over 200,000 clones, more than 85% seen once; the top ten hold 8.8%. Sequenced: PBMCs or T cells enriched from blood (not recorded which). The receptors originated from a man in his forties or fifties who had recovered from COVID-19.

This chain uses TRBV6-2 or TRBV6-3 with TRBJ1-1; the D gene is possibly TRBD1 (6 bases). The V gene lost 5 bases and the J gene lost 7 bases, with 17 bases spanning the gap. This CDR3 spans 14 amino acids. The germline V gene has CDR1 MNHEY and CDR2 SVGEGT. The CDR3 nucleotides are TGTGCCAGCAGTAGAGGGGGACCACAGGGTGAAGCTTTCTTT. It is translated as CASSRGGPQGEAFF.

This clone came up many times. The V and J genes are TRBV6-5 and TRBJ2-7, with 9 bases lining up with TRBD1. The CDR3 has 14 residues. The germline V gene has CDR1 MNHEY and CDR2 SVGAGI. With 6 bases clipped from V and 1 base from J, the junction kept 4 bases outside the gene matches. DNA for the CDR3: TGTGCCAGCAGCCCCGGGACAGGGTCCTACGAGCAGTACTTC. Translation: CASSPGTGSYEQYF.

This clone was recorded a few times. The V call is TRBV5-1, the J call TRBJ1-6, with D possibly TRBD1 on 6 matching bases. Trimming cost V 0 bases and J 7 bases, with 8 bases left between them. Looked up from germline, CDR1 is SGHRS and CDR2 is YFSETQ. The CDR3 totals 14 residues. Here the CDR3 DNA reads TGCGCCAGCAGCTTGGCGCAGGGGAATTCACCCCTCCACTTT. It specifies CASSLAQGNSPLHF.

This chain joins TRBV18 and TRBJ2-1, with 7 positions matching TRBD2. This CDR3 has 15 amino acids. Germline loops: CDR1 KGHSH, CDR2 LQKENI. V was clipped by 2 bases and J by 3 bases; unmatched bases: 4. CDR3 sequence (DNA): TGTGCCAGCTCACCAGCGACTAGCAGCTACAATGAGCAGTTCTTC. Protein product: CASSPATSSYNEQFF.

The chain joins TRBV4-3 to TRBJ1-2; D may be TRBD1 (6 bases). This CDR3 contains 15 residues. The V gene lost 1 base and the J gene lost 4 bases, with 13 bases spanning the gap. Germline lookup yields CDR1 LGHNA and CDR2 YSLEER. This CDR3 is CASSQGQMGAYGYTF. For the CDR3, the DNA is TGCGCCAGCAGCCAAGGGCAGATGGGGGCCTATGGCTACACCTTC.

This chain uses TRBV6-2 or TRBV6-3 with TRBJ1-4; a possible D gene is TRBD1 (6 bases). The CDR3 consists of 15 residues. Trimming pared 4 bases from V and 4 bases from J, leaving 13 bases between. CDR1 is MNHEY and CDR2 is SVGEGT in the germline V gene. CDR3 sequence: CASSSHRESNEKLFF. Written as DNA, the CDR3 is TGTGCCAGCAGTTCCCACAGGGAAAGTAATGAAAAACTGTTTTTT.

The chain is built from TRBV19 and TRBJ2-4; the D gene is possibly TRBD1 (6 bases). Per the germline V gene, CDR1 is LNHDA and CDR2 is SQIVND (reference sequence). There are 14 residues in the CDR3. Trimming left V 4 bases short and J 2 bases short, with 9 bases between. The CDR3 DNA is TGTGCCAGTAGTAACAGGGTTCCCAAAAACATTCAGTACTTC. Translating gives CASSNRVPKNIQYF.

The chain combines TRBV7-8 with TRBJ2-7; D perhaps matches TRBD2 (5 bases). The CDR3 contains 16 residues. CDR1 and CDR2 from the germline V gene are SGHVS and FQNEAQ. The ends were cut back, 5 bases at V and 5 bases at J, with 22 bases in the middle. The CDR3 DNA is TGTGCCAGCAGCCCAGCGGAGGTTGTGGGGAGCGACGAGCAGTACTTC. This sequence encodes CASSPAEVVGSDEQYF.

The chain couples TRBV3-1 (or the pseudogene TRBV3-2) to TRBJ2-7; D remains ambiguous. This CDR3 contains 10 residues. Germline CDR1 LGHDT, CDR2 YNNKEL (reference sequence). The CDR3: CANTSYEQYF. The CDR3 DNA reads TGTGCTAACACCTCCTACGAGCAGTACTTC.

CDR3 sequence (DNA): TGTGCCAGCACAAACAGGGGACAGGGGCCTGGCTACACCTTC. Translated: CASTNRGQGPGYTF. This sequence joins TRBV6-5 and TRBJ1-2; TRBD1 matches 10 bases. V trimming: 7 bases; J trimming: 7 bases; junction bases outside the gene matches: 9. Looked up from germline, CDR1 is MNHEY and CDR2 is SVGAGI. The CDR3 has 14 amino acids.

This chain uses TRBV3-1 (or the pseudogene TRBV3-2) with TRBJ2-3; 8 bases line up with TRBD2. J lost 2 bases, V lost 1 base, and 8 bases had no gene match. Germline V gives CDR1 LGHDT, CDR2 YNNKEL (reference sequence). The CDR3 runs 17 residues. The CDR3 DNA reads as TGTGCCAGCAGCCAAGTAGCGGGGCGAGGTGTCACAGATACGCAGTATTTT. Translation gives CASSQVAGRGVTDTQYF.

The J gene is TRBJ2-2, the V gene TRBV29-1; TRBD2 agrees at 7 bases. The trim removed 3 bases at V and 6 bases at J, leaving 4 bases unmatched. Germline V gives CDR1 SQVTM, CDR2 ANQGSEA. The CDR3 runs 13 residues. The DNA for the CDR3 is TGCAGCGTTGAGGGGAGGGCGGCCGGGGAGCTGTTTTTT. Translation gives CSVEGRAAGELFF.

This clone was picked up one time. This chain connects TRBV19 to TRBJ1-6, with 7 bases lining up with TRBD1. V was clipped by 5 bases and J by 6 bases; unmatched bases: 7. CDR3 length: 15 amino acids. The V gene's germline CDR1 is LNHDA and CDR2 SQIVND (reference sequence). The CDR3 spells CASSVGQRINSPLHF. DNA of the CDR3: TGTGCCAGTAGTGTGGGACAGAGAATTAATTCACCCCTCCACTTT.

This chain's CDR3 is CASTTFGGQTEAFF. The CDR3 DNA sequence: TGTGCCAGCACCACCTTCGGGGGGCAGACTGAAGCTTTCTTT. The V and J genes are TRBV28 and TRBJ1-1; possible D gene TRBD1, 6 bases. CDR3 length equals 14 residues. Deletions cut 7 bases from V and 5 bases from J, with 17 bases between. The germline gives CDR1 MDHEN, CDR2 SYDVKM.

The genes are TRBV28 and TRBJ2-1; D unresolved. Germline values: CDR1 MDHEN, CDR2 SYDVKM. Trimming cost V 4 bases and J 0 bases, with 7 bases left between them. This CDR3 spans 14 amino acids. CDR3 loop: CASSSLSSYNEQFF. The CDR3 DNA reads as TGTGCCAGCAGTTCCTTGAGCTCCTACAATGAGCAGTTCTTC.

The chain employs TRBV4-3 and TRBJ1-5; a weak D match, TRBD1 (6 bases). Germline loops: CDR1 LGHNA, CDR2 YSLEER. The V and J ends lost 5 bases and 2 bases respectively, with 10 bases between them. The CDR3 extends over 14 amino acids. CDR3 in amino acids: CASSGGAGNQPQHF. The CDR3 DNA follows: TGCGCCAGCAGCGGGGGGGCTGGCAATCAGCCCCAGCATTTT.

The count of this clone is one. This rearrangement joins TRBV28 to TRBJ2-7; a weak D match, TRBD2 (7 bases). The germline gives CDR1 MDHEN, CDR2 SYDVKM. The CDR3 totals 15 residues. V gave up 7 bases and J gave up 3 bases, with 19 bases separating them. DNA of the CDR3: TGTGCCAGCATAGGGGAGGGTACAGGGTTCTACGAGCAGTACTTC. Translated, it gives CASIGEGTGFYEQYF.

The rearrangement joins TRBV7-3 to TRBJ1-2; D ambiguous. The CDR3 totals 14 residues. The germline V and J ends were trimmed by 3 bases and 6 bases, with 14 bases remaining between them. Per germline, CDR1 SGHTA and CDR2 FQGTGA. Here the CDR3 DNA reads TGTGCCAGCAGCTTCATCCTTGGGAGGAATGGCTACACCTTC. Residues: CASSFILGRNGYTF.

A word on this clone: This may stem from a read error, because a much larger clone lies one nucleotide away. The chain is built from TRBV7-6 and TRBJ2-3; 12 bases line up with TRBD2. The junction had 3 bases not matched to a gene; V was cut back by 5 bases and J by 3 bases. This CDR3 region has 15 residues. Germline V gives CDR1 SGHVS, CDR2 FNYEAQ. The CDR3 sequence: CASSPTSGRTDTQYF. In nucleotides, the CDR3 is TGTGCCAGCAGCCCTACTAGCGGGAGGACAGATACGCAGTATTTT.

This clone occurred once. The chain is built from TRBV7-6 and TRBJ1-4, with 8 nucleotides matching TRBD1. The CDR3 extends over 15 amino acids. The junction had 6 bases not matched to a gene; V was cut back by 3 bases and J by 6 bases. The germline gives CDR1 SGHVS, CDR2 FNYEAQ. CDR3 DNA sequence: TGTGCCAGCAGCTTTCAGACAGGGGAGGATGAAAAACTGTTTTTT. Amino acids: CASSFQTGEDEKLFF.

The J gene is TRBJ2-4, the V gene TRBV28, with unresolved D. Trimming pared 4 bases from V and 6 bases from J, leaving 16 bases between. CDR1 and CDR2 (germline): MDHEN, SYDVKM. The CDR3 extends over 15 amino acids. CDR3 sequence (DNA): TGTGCCAGCAGTTGGGTCGCTGGGCTGGGAAACATTCAGTACTTC. Translating it yields CASSWVAGLGNIQYF.

This chain uses TRBV20-1 with TRBJ1-4; perhaps TRBD1 as D (5 bases). V gave up 3 bases and J gave up 1 base, with 9 bases separating them. This CDR3 has 14 amino acids. The germline V gene has CDR1 DFQATT and CDR2 SNEGSKA (reference sequence). The CDR3 spells CSASRGGTNEKLFF. The CDR3 region has the DNA TGCAGTGCTAGTCGGGGGGGAACTAATGAAAAACTGTTTTTT.

The chain combines TRBV11-2 with TRBJ2-7; D remains ambiguous. This CDR3 is 14 amino acids long. Trimming stripped 4 bases from V and 0 bases from J, with 10 bases between. Germline V CDR1 and CDR2: SGHAT, FQNNGV. The CDR3 here is CASSWQATSYEQYF. CDR3 in DNA: TGTGCCAGCAGCTGGCAGGCAACCTCCTACGAGCAGTACTTC.